What follows is one T cell receptor beta chain and its context. After removal of 0 bases from V and 4 bases from J, the junction contained 9 bases not matched to a gene. CDR1 is LGHDT and CDR2 is YNNKEL in the germline V gene (reference sequence). This CDR3 is built from 19 residues. This sample is part of a study of blood T cell repertoires in COVID-19. For the study at large: From the United States, Italy and Spain came samples of acute and convalescent COVID-19. PBMCs, B-cell-depleted T cells, or T cells were the source of the cDNA or gDNA that made up the material.

Only in-frame clones appear in the TCRdb table, and some are missing; sequencing was by immunoSEQ multiplex PCR. The table records 150,000 to 200,000 clones, roughly 82% of them present only once. The cohort comprised adults aged roughly 18 to 95 years residing in under 25 US areas. Cohorts were based on clinical histories the participants reported. The rearrangement joins TRBV3-1 (or the pseudogene TRBV3-2) to TRBJ1-4, with 12 bases aligning to TRBD1. The sequenced material came from PBMCs or T cells enriched from blood (not recorded which). The TCR originated in a woman in her 30s who had recovered from COVID-19. The CDR3, as DNA: TGTGCCAGCAGCCAAGACGTGGGGACAGGGGGCGGGGATAATGAAAAACTGTTTTTT. Residues: CASSQDVGTGGGDNEKLFF.